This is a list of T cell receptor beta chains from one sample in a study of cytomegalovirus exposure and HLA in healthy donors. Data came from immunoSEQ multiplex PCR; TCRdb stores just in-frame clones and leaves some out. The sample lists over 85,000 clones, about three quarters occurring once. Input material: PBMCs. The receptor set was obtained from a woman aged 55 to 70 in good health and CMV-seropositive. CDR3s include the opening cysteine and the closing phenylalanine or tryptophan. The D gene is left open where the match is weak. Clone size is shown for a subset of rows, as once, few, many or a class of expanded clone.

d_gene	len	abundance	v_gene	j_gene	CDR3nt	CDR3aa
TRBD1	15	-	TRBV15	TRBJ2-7	TGTGCCACCAGCAGGGGGGACAGGCAAGACTACGAGCAGTACTTC	CATSRGDRQDYEQYF
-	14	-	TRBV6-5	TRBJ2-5	TGTGCCAGCAGGCCTTCAGGTATCCCAGGGGCCCAGTACTTC	CASRPSGIPGAQYF
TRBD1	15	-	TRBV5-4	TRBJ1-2	TGTGCCAGCAGCCGGACCGGGACAGGCACTTATGGCTACACCTTC	CASSRTGTGTYGYTF
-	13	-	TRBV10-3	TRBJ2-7	TGTGCCATCAGCCCTGACAGGAACTACGAGCAGTACTTC	CAISPDRNYEQYF
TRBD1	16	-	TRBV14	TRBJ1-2	TGTGCCAGCAGCCAAGGGGTTGGACAGGCATTCTATGGCTACACCTTC	CASSQGVGQAFYGYTF
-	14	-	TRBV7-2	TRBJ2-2	TGTGCCAGCAGCCAAGCTGGGCTCACCGGGGAGCTGTTTTTT	CASSQAGLTGELFF
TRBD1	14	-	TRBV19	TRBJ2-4	TGTGCCAGTAGTATCGGGACAGGGAAAAACATTCAGTACTTC	CASSIGTGKNIQYF
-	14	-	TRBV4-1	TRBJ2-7	TGCGCCAGCGCAATAGGAGAGCTCTACGCGGAGCAGTACTTC	CASAIGELYAEQYF
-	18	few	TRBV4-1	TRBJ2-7	TGCGCCAGCAGCCCAAATTCCAAATACGGGGTGTCACCCTACGAGCAGTACTTC	CASSPNSKYGVSPYEQYF
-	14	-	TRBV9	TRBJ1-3	TGTGCCAGCAGCGTGGGGGGACCTGGAAACACCATATATTTT	CASSVGGPGNTIYF
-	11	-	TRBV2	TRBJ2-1	-	CASRRVFWQFF
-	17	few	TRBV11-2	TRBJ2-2	TGTGCCAGCAGCTTATTACCCGCTAGTAGTATGACCGGGGAGCTGTTTTTT	CASSLLPASSMTGELFF
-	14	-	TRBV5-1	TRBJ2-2	TGCGCCAGCAGCGATAGACTCACCACCGGGGAGCTGTTTTTT	CASSDRLTTGELFF
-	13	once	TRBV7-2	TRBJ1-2	TGTGCCAGCAGCTTTGACAGACGCTATGGCTACACCTTC	CASSFDRRYGYTF
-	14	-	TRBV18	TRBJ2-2	TGTGCCAGCTCACCGACCAGGGACACGAGGGAGCTGTTTTTT	CASSPTRDTRELFF
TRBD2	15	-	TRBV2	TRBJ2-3	TGTGCCGGCGCACGGGGGGGGCGCGTCTGGGATACGCAGTATTTT	CAGARGGRVWDTQYF
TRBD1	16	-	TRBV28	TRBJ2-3	TGTGCCAGCAGTTTATACCTGACAGGGGAAATAGATACGCGGTATTTT	CASSLYLTGEIDTRYF
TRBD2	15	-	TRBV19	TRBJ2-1	TGTGCCAGCAAGGCCGGGACTAGCCCTTCAAATGAGCAGTTCTTC	CASKAGTSPSNEQFF
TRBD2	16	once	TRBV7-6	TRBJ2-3	TGTGCCAGCAGCAGAGAGAGACTAGCGCGTACAGATACGCAGTATTTT	CASSRERLARTDTQYF
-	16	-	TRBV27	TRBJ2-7	TGTGCCAGCAGTATCCTCAGGGTCAGACCCACCTACGAGCAGTACTTC	CASSILRVRPTYEQYF
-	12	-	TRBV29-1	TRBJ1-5	TGCACCAGGAGGTCGGGCAATCAGCCCCAGCATTTT	CTRRSGNQPQHF
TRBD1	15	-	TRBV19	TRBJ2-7	TGTGCCAGTAGTGGGTGGGGACAGGAGGACTACGAGCAGTACTTC	CASSGWGQEDYEQYF
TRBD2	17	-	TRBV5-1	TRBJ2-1	TGCGCCAGCAGCTTAGGGACTAGCGGGAGGCAATACAATGAGCAGTTCTTC	CASSLGTSGRQYNEQFF
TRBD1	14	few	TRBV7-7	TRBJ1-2	TGTGCCAGCAGCCCCCTGGGACAGACGTATGGCTACACCTTC	CASSPLGQTYGYTF
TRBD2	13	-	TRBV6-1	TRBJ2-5	TGTGCCAGCAGGCGGGAGTTATCGGAGACCCAGTACTTC	CASRRELSETQYF
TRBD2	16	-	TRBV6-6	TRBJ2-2	TGTGCCAGCAGTTACGGGACTAGCGGCTTCACCGGGGAGCTGTTTTTT	CASSYGTSGFTGELFF
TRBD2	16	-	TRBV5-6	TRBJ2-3	TGTGCCAGCAGCTTGTTTTCTAGCGGGATATACGATACGCAGTATTTT	CASSLFSSGIYDTQYF
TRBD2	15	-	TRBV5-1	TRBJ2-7	TGCGCCAGCAGCTTGGTAAGCGGGAGGGGTTACGAGCAGTACTTC	CASSLVSGRGYEQYF
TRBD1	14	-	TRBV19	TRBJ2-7	TGTGCCAGTTCGTGGGGACAGGGATGGGGGGAGCAGTACTTC	CASSWGQGWGEQYF
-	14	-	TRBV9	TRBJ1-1	TGTGCCAGCAGCTCCCACCTGGCCAACACTGAAGCTTTCTTT	CASSSHLANTEAFF
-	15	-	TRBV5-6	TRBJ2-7	TGTGCCAGCAGCGGCTTGGGGGGAGGCTGGGTCGAGCAGTACTTC	CASSGLGGGWVEQYF
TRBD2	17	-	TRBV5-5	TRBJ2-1	TGTGCCAGCAGCCCAAGACTAGCGGGAGGGACAATCAATGAGCAGTTCTTC	CASSPRLAGGTINEQFF
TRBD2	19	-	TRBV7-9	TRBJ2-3	TGTGCCAGCAGCTCCCCCGTTGTCCCGACTAGCGGGAGCACAGATACGCAGTATTTT	CASSSPVVPTSGSTDTQYF
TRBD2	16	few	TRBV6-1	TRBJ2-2	TGTGCCAGCAGTGTCCCGGGACTAGTTAACACCGGGGAGCTGTTTTTT	CASSVPGLVNTGELFF
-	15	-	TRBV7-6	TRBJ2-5	TGTGCCAGCAGCCCCACGAGGGGGATCGGAGAGACCCAGTACTTC	CASSPTRGIGETQYF
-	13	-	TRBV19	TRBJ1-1	TGTGCCAGTAGTATAGCCCAGGGTCTCGATGCTTTCTTT	CASSIAQGLDAFF
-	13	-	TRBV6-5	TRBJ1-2	TGTGCCAGCAGTTACGCAGGGAGGGAAGGCTACACCTTC	CASSYAGREGYTF
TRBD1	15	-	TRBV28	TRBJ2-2	TGTGCCAGCAGTTTGACAGGGGGCCACACCGGGGAGCTGTTTTTT	CASSLTGGHTGELFF
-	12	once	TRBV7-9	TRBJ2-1	TGTGCCAGCACCGACGCTAGCCCTGAGCAGTTCTTC	CASTDASPEQFF
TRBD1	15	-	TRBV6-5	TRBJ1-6	TGTGCCAGCAGTTACACTTGGACAGGGAATTCACCCCTCCACTTT	CASSYTWTGNSPLHF
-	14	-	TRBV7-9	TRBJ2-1	TGTTCCAGCAGCTTAGCGCAGGGGAACAATGAGCAGTTCTTC	CSSSLAQGNNEQFF
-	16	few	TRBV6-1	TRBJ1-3	TGTGCCAGCAGTGAAGGTCCCGCGCGCACTGGAAACACCATATATTTT	CASSEGPARTGNTIYF
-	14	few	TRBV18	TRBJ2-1	TGTGCCAGCTCACCACCCTCAGGTTTCAATGAGCAGTTCTTC	CASSPPSGFNEQFF
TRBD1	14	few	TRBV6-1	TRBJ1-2	TGTGCCAGCACGCCTTCGGGACAGAACTATGGCTACACCTTC	CASTPSGQNYGYTF
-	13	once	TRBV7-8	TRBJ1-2	TGTGCCAGCAGCCCGGGGGGTCCCTATGGCTACACCTTC	CASSPGGPYGYTF
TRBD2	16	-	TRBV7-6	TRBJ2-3	TGTGCCAGCAGCTTAGGTAAAGCGGGAGGGCCATATACGCAGTATTTT	CASSLGKAGGPYTQYF
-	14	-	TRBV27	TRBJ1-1	TGTGCCAGCAGTTTATCCCGGACACGGCTTGAAGCTTTCTTT	CASSLSRTRLEAFF
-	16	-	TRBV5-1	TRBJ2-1	TGCGCCAGCAGCTTATCCGGGAGTGGCGCCTACAATGAGCAGTTCTTC	CASSLSGSGAYNEQFF
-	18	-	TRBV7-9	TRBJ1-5	TGTGCCAGCAGCTTAGGGGGTCGAAGGGGCTTTACCAATCAGCCCCAGCATTTT	CASSLGGRRGFTNQPQHF
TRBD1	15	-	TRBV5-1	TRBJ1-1	TGCGCCAGCAGCTTGCAGGGACAGGACGGCACTGAAGCTTTCTTT	CASSLQGQDGTEAFF
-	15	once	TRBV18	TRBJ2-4	TGTGCCAGCTCACCTATCGACGGACCAGGAGGCATTCAGTACTTC	CASSPIDGPGGIQYF
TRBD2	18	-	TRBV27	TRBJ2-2	TGTGCCAGCAGTTTATCTCCCCTCTCTAGCGGGAAGGGCGGGGAGCTGTTTTTT	CASSLSPLSSGKGGELFF
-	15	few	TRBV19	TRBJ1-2	TGTGCCAGTACGAGGGATGGGAGCGCTAACTATGGCTACACCTTC	CASTRDGSANYGYTF
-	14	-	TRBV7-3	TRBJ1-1	TGTGCCAGCAGCCGAAGTGGGCAGGGGACTGAAGCTTTCTTT	CASSRSGQGTEAFF
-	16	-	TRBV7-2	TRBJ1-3	TGTGCCAGCAGCGCCCAGGTCAGCGGTGTTGGAAACACCATATATTTT	CASSAQVSGVGNTIYF
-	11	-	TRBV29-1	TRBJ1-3	TGCAGCGTTCTTTCTGGAAACACCATATATTTT	CSVLSGNTIYF